A selection of T cell receptor beta chains follows, all from one sample in a study of T cell responses to AZD1222 COVID-19 vaccine. Assay used: immunoSEQ multiplex PCR; TCRdb lists only in-frame clones, some missing. The sample holds roughly 170,000 clones, around nine tenths seen once. The sequences come from peripheral blood, collected on day 0 of AZD1222 vaccination. The receptors were gathered from an adult in good health. Each CDR3 is given with its conserved first and last residue. Each record gives: clone size, CDR3 length, J gene, D gene, V gene, CDR3 protein, CDR3 DNA. A D gene is named only where the DNA matches it firmly. Clone size is not always given. Where it is, it says once, few, many or a class for expanded clones.

size: NA
length: 19
J: TRBJ2-2
D: NA
V: TRBV14
CDR3: CASSQDVFVDQMNTGELFF
DNA: TGTGCCAGCAGCCAAGATGTGTTCGTCGACCAAATGAACACCGGGGAGCTGTTTTTT

size: NA
length: 13
J: TRBJ2-5
D: TRBD2
V: TRBV29-1
CDR3: CSVGLAGVETQYF
DNA: TGCAGCGTCGGACTAGCGGGAGTAGAGACCCAGTACTTC

size: NA
length: 16
J: TRBJ2-2
D: TRBD2
V: TRBV5-1
CDR3: CASSQLAHPGGGELFF
DNA: TGCGCCAGCAGCCAACTAGCGCACCCGGGCGGCGGGGAGCTGTTTTTT

size: NA
length: 13
J: TRBJ1-1
D: NA
V: TRBV3-1/TRBV3-2
CDR3: CASSHFVNTEAFF
DNA: TGTGCCAGCAGCCATTTTGTAAACACTGAAGCTTTCTTT

size: NA
length: 13
J: TRBJ2-5
D: NA
V: TRBV12-3/TRBV12-4
CDR3: CASSSHGGETQYF
DNA: TGTGCCAGCAGTTCCCATGGGGGAGAGACCCAGTACTTC

size: NA
length: 15
J: TRBJ1-1
D: TRBD1
V: TRBV7-9
CDR3: CASSLSLQGGTEAFF
DNA: TGTGCCAGCAGCCTTTCCTTACAGGGGGGGACTGAAGCTTTCTTT

size: NA
length: 13
J: TRBJ2-1
D: NA
V: TRBV10-2
CDR3: CASSETRYNEQFF
DNA: TGCGCCAGCAGTGAGACCAGATACAATGAGCAGTTCTTC

size: NA
length: 11
J: TRBJ2-3
D: NA
V: TRBV30
CDR3: CAWGRLDTQYF
DNA: TGTGCCTGGGGTAGGTTAGATACGCAGTATTTT

size: NA
length: 13
J: TRBJ2-2
D: NA
V: TRBV5-1
CDR3: CASSAYNTGELFF
DNA: TGCGCCAGCAGCGCTTATAACACCGGGGAGCTGTTTTTT

size: NA
length: 15
J: TRBJ1-2
D: NA
V: TRBV3-1/TRBV3-2
CDR3: CASSQGRSPSRRYTF
DNA: TGTGCCAGCAGCCAAGGTCGGTCCCCTTCTCGACGCTACACCTTC

size: NA
length: 15
J: TRBJ2-7
D: TRBD1
V: TRBV6-2/TRBV6-3
CDR3: CASSPLDRGYHEQYF
DNA: TGTGCCAGCAGTCCCCTGGACAGGGGGTACCACGAGCAGTACTTC

size: NA
length: 16
J: TRBJ2-1
D: TRBD2
V: TRBV9
CDR3: CASSADLAGGTNEQFF
DNA: TGTGCCAGCAGCGCAGATCTAGCGGGAGGGACAAATGAGCAGTTCTTC

size: NA
length: 15
J: TRBJ1-2
D: NA
V: TRBV9
CDR3: CASSEWGTPSYGYTF
DNA: TGTGCCAGCAGCGAATGGGGGACCCCAAGCTATGGCTACACCTTC

size: NA
length: 11
J: TRBJ2-7
D: TRBD1
V: TRBV20-1
CDR3: CSARTGYEQYF
DNA: TGCAGTGCTAGGACAGGGTACGAGCAGTACTTC

size: NA
length: 15
J: TRBJ2-7
D: TRBD2
V: TRBV27
CDR3: CASRITSGKIYEQYF
DNA: TGTGCCAGCAGGATCACTAGCGGTAAAATCTACGAGCAGTACTTC

size: NA
length: 11
J: TRBJ2-5
D: NA
V: TRBV7-6
CDR3: CASSLGQDYHF
DNA: TGTGCCAGCAGCTTAGGACAGGATTACCACTTC

size: once
length: 16
J: TRBJ1-2
D: NA
V: TRBV23-1
CDR3: CASSQPPRRKNYGYTF
DNA: TGCGCCAGCAGTCAACCCCCCCGACGGAAGAACTATGGCTACACCTTC

size: NA
length: 14
J: TRBJ1-4
D: TRBD1
V: TRBV5-1
CDR3: CASSTGGINEKLFF
DNA: TGCGCCAGCAGCACAGGGGGTATTAATGAAAAACTGTTTTTT

size: NA
length: 16
J: TRBJ2-7
D: TRBD2
V: TRBV6-5
CDR3: CASSYLSGGDSYEQYF
DNA: TGTGCCAGCAGTTACCTTAGCGGGGGAGACTCCTACGAGCAGTACTTC

size: once
length: 13
J: TRBJ2-7
D: TRBD1
V: TRBV19
CDR3: CASSADRAYEQYF
DNA: TGTGCCAGTAGCGCGGACAGGGCCTACGAGCAGTACTTC

size: NA
length: 14
J: TRBJ1-4
D: NA
V: TRBV30
CDR3: CAWSIGQYNEKLFF
DNA: TGTGCCTGGAGTATTGGACAGTATAATGAAAAACTGTTTTTT

size: NA
length: 21
J: TRBJ2-1
D: TRBD2
V: TRBV28
CDR3: CASSSPSVRLAGLSSYNEQFF
DNA: TGTGCCAGCAGTTCGCCAAGCGTTCGGCTAGCGGGGCTGAGCTCCTACAATGAGCAGTTCTTC

size: NA
length: 14
J: TRBJ1-6
D: NA
V: TRBV7-9
CDR3: CASSLQASNSPLHF
DNA: TGTGCCAGCAGCTTACAGGCTTCTAATTCACCCCTCCACTTT

size: NA
length: 18
J: TRBJ2-7
D: NA
V: TRBV19
CDR3: CASSLQNVGTHPLREQYF
DNA: TGTGCCAGTAGTCTCCAAAATGTAGGGACTCACCCTTTACGGGAGCAGTACTTC

size: NA
length: 16
J: TRBJ2-1
D: TRBD2
V: TRBV14
CDR3: CASSQEMGLAYNEQFF
DNA: TGTGCCAGCAGCCAAGAAATGGGACTAGCCTACAATGAGCAGTTCTTC

size: NA
length: 15
J: TRBJ1-5
D: NA
V: TRBV3-1/TRBV3-2
CDR3: CASSRGGGSNQPQHF
DNA: TGTGCCAGCAGCCGCGGTGGCGGATCCAATCAGCCCCAGCATTTT

size: NA
length: 17
J: TRBJ2-1
D: TRBD1
V: TRBV5-1
CDR3: CASSFSGTVSSYNEQFF
DNA: TGCGCCAGCAGCTTTTCCGGGACAGTCAGCTCCTACAATGAGCAGTTCTTC

size: NA
length: 16
J: TRBJ2-2
D: TRBD2
V: TRBV27
CDR3: CASSFFSGGTKGELFF
DNA: TGTGCCAGCAGTTTCTTTAGCGGGGGAACTAAGGGGGAGCTGTTTTTT

size: NA
length: 14
J: TRBJ2-7
D: NA
V: TRBV28
CDR3: CASSSPFSSYEQYF
DNA: TGTGCCAGCAGCTCCCCGTTCAGCTCCTACGAGCAGTACTTC

size: NA
length: 14
J: TRBJ2-7
D: NA
V: TRBV27
CDR3: CASSLGGEQYEQYF
DNA: TGTGCCAGCAGTTTAGGAGGGGAGCAGTACGAGCAGTACTTC

size: NA
length: 15
J: TRBJ2-2
D: NA
V: TRBV6-2/TRBV6-3
CDR3: CASSYRPGLTGELFF
DNA: TGTGCCAGCAGTTACCGTCCGGGACTCACCGGGGAGCTGTTTTTT

size: NA
length: 14
J: TRBJ2-3
D: NA
V: TRBV4-2
CDR3: CASSKQQTTDTQYF
DNA: TGTGCCAGCAGCAAACAACAGACCACAGATACGCAGTATTTT

size: NA
length: 14
J: TRBJ1-5
D: NA
V: TRBV10-3
CDR3: CAISESGGNQPQHF
DNA: TGTGCCATCAGTGAGTCGGGGGGCAATCAGCCCCAGCATTTT

size: NA
length: 15
J: TRBJ2-3
D: TRBD2
V: TRBV7-3
CDR3: CASRLAGGSLDTQYF
DNA: TGTGCCAGCCGACTAGCGGGGGGTTCTTTGGATACGCAGTATTTT

size: NA
length: 15
J: TRBJ2-1
D: NA
V: TRBV6-5
CDR3: CASRAGGTSYNEQFF
DNA: TGTGCCAGCAGGGCTGGAGGAACCTCCTACAATGAGCAGTTCTTC

size: NA
length: 15
J: TRBJ1-2
D: NA
V: TRBV27
CDR3: CASSSSAPNIYGYTF
DNA: TGTGCCAGCAGTTCCTCGGCCCCGAACATCTATGGCTACACCTTC

size: NA
length: 13
J: TRBJ2-5
D: NA
V: TRBV6-5
CDR3: CASSLDPRESQYF
DNA: TGTGCCAGCAGTCTCGACCCCCGCGAGTCCCAGTACTTC

size: NA
length: 17
J: TRBJ2-3
D: NA
V: TRBV6-2/TRBV6-3
CDR3: CASSYSWTEPSTDTQYF
DNA: TGTGCCAGCAGTTACTCGTGGACGGAGCCGAGCACAGATACGCAGTATTTT

size: NA
length: 13
J: TRBJ1-2
D: TRBD1
V: TRBV6-6
CDR3: CASRYQGATGYTF
DNA: TGTGCCAGCAGATACCAGGGGGCGACTGGCTACACCTTC

size: NA
length: 10
J: TRBJ2-1
D: NA
V: TRBV12-5
CDR3: CASGSGAGFF
DNA: TGTGCTAGTGGTTCCGGGGCCGGGTTCTTC